A selection of T cell receptor beta chains follows, all from one sample in a study of a mutant IDH1 vaccine in newly diagnosed glioma. The assay was immunoSEQ multiplex PCR, and TCRdb's table has in-frame clones only and misses some. The sample has tens of thousands of clones; approximately 79% are singletons. The antigens of these receptors remain unknown. Sequences were derived from PBMCs, sampled from a glioma patient whose treatment included an IDH1 peptide vaccine. The source is a woman aged 18-30 years with glioma. Some clones in this sample may be carry-over from other donors' samples. Each CDR3 is given with its conserved first and last residue. A D gene is named only where the DNA matches it firmly. The size entry is marked missing in some rows and otherwise reads once, few, many or a size class.

V gene,J gene,clone size,D gene,CDR3 DNA,CDR3 protein
TRBV6-4,TRBJ1-1,NA,NA,TGTGCCAGCGGTGACGGCCACAGGGCCCGAAACACTGAAGCTTTCTTT,CASGDGHRARNTEAFF
TRBV27,TRBJ2-7,NA,NA,TGTGCCAGCAGTTCGACAGGTTTCGAGCAGTACTTC,CASSSTGFEQYF
TRBV7-7,TRBJ2-1,NA,NA,TGTGCCAGCAGCGTTTCCCCCAGCTCCTACAATGAGCAGTTCTTC,CASSVSPSSYNEQFF
TRBV7-6,TRBJ2-1,NA,TRBD2,TGTGCCAGCAGCTTAGGCTCCGGGACTAGCGTTAGTGAGCAGTTCTTC,CASSLGSGTSVSEQFF
TRBV5-4,TRBJ2-3,few,NA,TGTGCCAGCAGCTTATCTAGCCTCTACACAGATACGCAGTATTTT,CASSLSSLYTDTQYF
TRBV7-2,TRBJ2-7,NA,TRBD2,TGTGCCAGCAGCCGTGGACTAGCGGGGATATACGAGCAGTACTTC,CASSRGLAGIYEQYF
TRBV7-9,TRBJ2-7,NA,NA,TGTGCCAGCAGGGCGATTGACTCCTACGAGCAGTACTTC,CASRAIDSYEQYF
TRBV18,TRBJ1-1,NA,TRBD1,TGTGCCAGCTCTCGACAGGGGGGGAACACTGAAGCTTTCTTT,CASSRQGGNTEAFF
TRBV5-1,TRBJ2-7,NA,TRBD1,TGCGCCAGCCGCTTGAAGGACAGGGGCCACGAGCAGTACTTC,CASRLKDRGHEQYF
TRBV28,TRBJ1-5,NA,TRBD1,TGTGCCAGCAGTTTAGTCTCACAGGGGGCTTATCAGCCCCAGCATTTT,CASSLVSQGAYQPQHF
TRBV6-5,TRBJ1-1,NA,NA,TGTGCCAGCAGTTACTCGGAGGGACGCGCACGCACTGAAGCTTTCTTT,CASSYSEGRARTEAFF
TRBV7-9,TRBJ1-2,NA,NA,TGTGCCAGCAGCTCAAGGGCACAGGGAAACTATGGCTACACCTTC,CASSSRAQGNYGYTF
TRBV30,TRBJ1-5,NA,NA,TGTGCCTACAAAGCGGGGGGCAACAATCAGCCCCAGCATTTT,CAYKAGGNNQPQHF
TRBV6-5,TRBJ2-7,NA,NA,TGTGCCAGCAGTTACGGGCAGGGGATTTACGAGCAGTACTTC,CASSYGQGIYEQYF
TRBV7-9,TRBJ2-7,NA,TRBD1,TGTGCCAGCAGCCCGACAGGGATCTACGAGCAGTACTTC,CASSPTGIYEQYF
TRBV7-2,TRBJ1-5,NA,NA,TGTGCCAGCAGCTCCGGAGGGGGGAGGGGCAATCAGCCCCAGCATTTT,CASSSGGGRGNQPQHF
TRBV4-1,TRBJ1-6,few,NA,TGCGCCAGCAGCCAAGAAGTGGCCAGCAGAAATTCACCCCTCCACTTT,CASSQEVASRNSPLHF
TRBV25-1,TRBJ2-3,NA,TRBD2,TGTGCCAGCAGCCGGACTAGCGCGCCAGATACGCAGTATTTT,CASSRTSAPDTQYF
TRBV27,TRBJ2-7,NA,TRBD2,TGTGCCAGCAGTTTATTCGCGGGAGAGCTGTATGACGAGCAGTACTTC,CASSLFAGELYDEQYF